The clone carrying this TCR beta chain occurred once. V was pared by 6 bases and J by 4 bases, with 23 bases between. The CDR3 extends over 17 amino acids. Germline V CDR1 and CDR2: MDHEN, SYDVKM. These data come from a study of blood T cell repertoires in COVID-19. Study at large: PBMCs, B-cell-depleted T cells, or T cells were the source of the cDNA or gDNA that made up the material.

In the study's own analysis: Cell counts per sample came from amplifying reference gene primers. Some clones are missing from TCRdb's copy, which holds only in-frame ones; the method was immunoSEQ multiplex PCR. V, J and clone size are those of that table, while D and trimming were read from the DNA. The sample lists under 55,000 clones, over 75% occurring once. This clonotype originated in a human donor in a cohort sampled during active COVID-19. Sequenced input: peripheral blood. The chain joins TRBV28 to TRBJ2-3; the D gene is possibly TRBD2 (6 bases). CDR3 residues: CASRGGSLASRADTQYF. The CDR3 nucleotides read TGTGCCAGCAGGGGGGGTTCCTTAGCGTCAAGGGCAGATACGCAGTATTTT.